Following are 2 T cell receptor beta chains from one sample sequenced in a study of immune heterogeneity within non-small cell lung tumors. Amplification of TCR beta CDR3 was performed by multiplex PCR with 32 V and 13 J primers. In TCRdb, the multiplex PCR reads were re-called with MiXCR into one record per CDR3 protein. This table has 7,200 or so distinct CDR3 sequences, roughly a fifth appearing once. TCRs were amplified from roughly 590 ng gDNA of bulk tumor per sample. Far-apart biopsies, several per primary tumor, were taken during surgery. Curative surgery was performed on patients who had untreated, newly diagnosed non-small cell lung cancer. Material for sequencing was lung tumor tissue. These receptors all stem from a man aged 60-69 years with non-small cell lung cancer.

This clonotype was counted ten times or more. V gene TRBV18 combines with J gene TRBJ1-1; no clear D gene. CDR3 length: 13 amino acids. The V and J ends lost 2 bases and 2 bases respectively, with 6 bases between them. Germline V gives CDR1 KGHSH, CDR2 LQKENI. The CDR3 DNA is TGTGCCAGCTCACCAATATACAACACTGAAGCTTTCTTT. Translated: CASSPIYNTEAFF.

By frequency in the sample, this clonotype is medium-sized. This chain uses TRBV6-1 with TRBJ2-1, with 11 bases matching TRBD1. CDR1 and CDR2 (germline): MNHNS, SASEGT. The junction had 8 bases not matched to a gene; V was cut back by 5 bases and J by 5 bases. CDR3 length: 16 residues. In DNA, the CDR3 is TGTGCCAGCAGTTACCCAGGACAGGGGGCCAACAATGAGCAGTTCTTC. It yields the protein CASSYPGQGANNEQFF.